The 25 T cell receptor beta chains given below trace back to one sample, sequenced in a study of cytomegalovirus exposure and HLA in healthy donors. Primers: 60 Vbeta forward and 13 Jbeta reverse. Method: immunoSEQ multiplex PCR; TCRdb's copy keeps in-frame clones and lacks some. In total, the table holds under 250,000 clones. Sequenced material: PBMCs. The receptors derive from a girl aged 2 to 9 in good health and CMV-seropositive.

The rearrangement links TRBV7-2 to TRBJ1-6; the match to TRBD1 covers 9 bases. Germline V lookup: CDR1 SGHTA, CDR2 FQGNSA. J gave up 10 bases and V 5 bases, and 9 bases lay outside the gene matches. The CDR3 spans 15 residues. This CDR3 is CASSQPGQGSSPLHF. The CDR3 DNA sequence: TGTGCCAGCAGCCAACCGGGACAGGGATCGTCACCCCTCCACTTT.

The CDR3 here is CASSRGQGTDTQYF. The CDR3 DNA is TGTGCCAGCAGCCGAGGACAGGGTACAGATACGCAGTATTTT. The chain carries TRBV11-2 and TRBJ2-3; 8 nucleotides line up with TRBD1. Looked up from germline, CDR1 is SGHAT and CDR2 is FQNNGV. This CDR3 spans 14 amino acids. The trim removed 5 bases at V and 3 bases at J, leaving 4 bases unmatched.

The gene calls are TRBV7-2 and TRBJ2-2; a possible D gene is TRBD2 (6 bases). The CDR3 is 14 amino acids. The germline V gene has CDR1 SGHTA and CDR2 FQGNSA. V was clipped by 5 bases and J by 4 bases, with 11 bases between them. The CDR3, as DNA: TGTGCCAGCAGCCGAGGGGAGGTCACCGGGGAGCTGTTTTTT. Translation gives CASSRGEVTGELFF.

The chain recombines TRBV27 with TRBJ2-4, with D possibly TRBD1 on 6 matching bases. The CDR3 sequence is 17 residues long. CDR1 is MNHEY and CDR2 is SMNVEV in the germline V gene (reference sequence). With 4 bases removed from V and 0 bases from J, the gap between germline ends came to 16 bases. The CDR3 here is CASSSGAGEVAKNIQYF. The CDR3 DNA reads TGTGCCAGCAGTTCAGGGGCAGGGGAAGTAGCCAAAAACATTCAGTACTTC.

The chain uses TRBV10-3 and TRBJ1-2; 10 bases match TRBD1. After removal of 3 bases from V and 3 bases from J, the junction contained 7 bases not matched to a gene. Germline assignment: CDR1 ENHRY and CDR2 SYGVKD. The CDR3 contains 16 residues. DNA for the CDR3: TGTGCCATCAGTGACCCCGGACAGGGGGAACACTATGGCTACACCTTC. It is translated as CAISDPGQGEHYGYTF.

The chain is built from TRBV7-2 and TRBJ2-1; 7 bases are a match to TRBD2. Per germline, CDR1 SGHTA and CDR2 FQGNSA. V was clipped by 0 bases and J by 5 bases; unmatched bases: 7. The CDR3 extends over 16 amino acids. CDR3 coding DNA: TGTGCCAGCAGCTTAGCCCGGGACTACAACCACAATGAGCAGTTCTTC. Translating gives CASSLARDYNHNEQFF.

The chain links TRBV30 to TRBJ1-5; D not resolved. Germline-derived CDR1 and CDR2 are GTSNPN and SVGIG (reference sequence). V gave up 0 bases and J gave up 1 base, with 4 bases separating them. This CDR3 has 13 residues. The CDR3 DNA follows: TGTGCCTGGAGTGTCCAAAGCAATCAGCCCCAGCATTTT. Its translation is CAWSVQSNQPQHF.

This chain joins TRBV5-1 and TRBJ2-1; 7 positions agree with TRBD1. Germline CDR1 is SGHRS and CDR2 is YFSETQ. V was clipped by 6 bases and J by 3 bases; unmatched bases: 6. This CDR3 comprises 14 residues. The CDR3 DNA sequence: TGCGCCAGCAAGGGGGCGACAGGCTACAATGAGCAGTTCTTC. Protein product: CASKGATGYNEQFF.

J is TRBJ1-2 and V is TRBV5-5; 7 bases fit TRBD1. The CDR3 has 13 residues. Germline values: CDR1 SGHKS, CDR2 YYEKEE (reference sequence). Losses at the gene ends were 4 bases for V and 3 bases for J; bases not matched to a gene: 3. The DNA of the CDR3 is TGTGCCAGCAGCCATCAGGGGGACTATGGCTACACCTTC. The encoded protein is CASSHQGDYGYTF.

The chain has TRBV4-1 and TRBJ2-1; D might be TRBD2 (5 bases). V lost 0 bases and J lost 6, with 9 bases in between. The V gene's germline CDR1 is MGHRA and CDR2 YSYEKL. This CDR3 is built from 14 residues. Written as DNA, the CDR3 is TGCGCCAGCAGCCAAGACGGGGTGGGCAATGAGCAGTTCTTC. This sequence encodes CASSQDGVGNEQFF.

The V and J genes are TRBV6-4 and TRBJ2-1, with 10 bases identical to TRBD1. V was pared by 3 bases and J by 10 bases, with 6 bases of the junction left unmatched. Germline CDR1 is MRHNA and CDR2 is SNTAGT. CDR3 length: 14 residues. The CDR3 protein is CASSEGQGMREQFF. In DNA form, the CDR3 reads TGTGCCAGCAGTGAGGGACAGGGGATGCGGGAGCAGTTCTTC.

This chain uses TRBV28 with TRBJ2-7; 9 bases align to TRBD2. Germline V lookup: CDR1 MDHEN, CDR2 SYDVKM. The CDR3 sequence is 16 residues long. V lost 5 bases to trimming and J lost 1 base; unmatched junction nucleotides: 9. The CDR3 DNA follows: TGTGCCAGCAGTCCCGCCCCAGCGGGAGGTTCCTACGAGCAGTACTTC. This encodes CASSPAPAGGSYEQYF.

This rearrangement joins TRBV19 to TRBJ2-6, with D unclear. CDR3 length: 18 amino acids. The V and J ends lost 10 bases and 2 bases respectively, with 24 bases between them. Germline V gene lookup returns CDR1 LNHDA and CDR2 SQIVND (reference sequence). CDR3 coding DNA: TGTGCCACTCATTCTCCGTCTTCCCGCTGGCCTGGGGCCAACGTCCTGACTTTC. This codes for CATHSPSSRWPGANVLTF.

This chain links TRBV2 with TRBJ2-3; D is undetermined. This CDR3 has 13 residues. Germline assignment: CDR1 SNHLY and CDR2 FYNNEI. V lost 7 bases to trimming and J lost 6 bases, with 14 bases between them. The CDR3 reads CASTKNPPDTQYF. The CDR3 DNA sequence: TGTGCCAGCACTAAGAACCCCCCGGATACGCAGTATTTT.

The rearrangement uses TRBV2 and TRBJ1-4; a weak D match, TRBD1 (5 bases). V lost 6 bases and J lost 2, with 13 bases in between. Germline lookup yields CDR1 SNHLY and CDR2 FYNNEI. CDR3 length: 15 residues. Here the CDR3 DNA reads TGTGCCAGCAGGGCGAGGACAACGACTAATGAAAAACTGTTTTTT. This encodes CASRARTTTNEKLFF.

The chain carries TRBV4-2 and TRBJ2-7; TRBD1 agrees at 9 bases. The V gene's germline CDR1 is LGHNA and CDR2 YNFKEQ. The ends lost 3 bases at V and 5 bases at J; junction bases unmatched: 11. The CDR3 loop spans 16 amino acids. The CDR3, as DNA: TGTGCCAGCAGCCAGGCAACCGGGACAGGGTCCCACGAGCAGTACTTC. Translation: CASSQATGTGSHEQYF.

CDR3 nucleotides: TGTGCCAGCAGCTTAGGACTAGCGGGAGTAGACGAGCAGTACTTC. As protein: CASSLGLAGVDEQYF. J is TRBJ2-7 and V is TRBV7-9, with TRBD2 identical over 12 bases. This CDR3 has 15 residues. The germline V gene has CDR1 SEHNR and CDR2 FQNEAQ (reference sequence). Trimming removed 1 base from V and 5 bases from J; junction bases left unmatched: 3.

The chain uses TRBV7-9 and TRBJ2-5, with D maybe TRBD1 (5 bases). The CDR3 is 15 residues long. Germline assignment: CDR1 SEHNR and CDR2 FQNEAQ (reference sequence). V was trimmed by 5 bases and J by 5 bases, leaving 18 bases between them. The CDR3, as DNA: TGTGCCAGCAGCCCCCCGACAGCGTTGGGCGAGACCCAGTACTTC. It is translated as CASSPPTALGETQYF.

CDR3 residues: CASSVEGGQTSGNTIYF. In DNA form, the CDR3 reads TGTGCCAGCAGCGTAGAGGGAGGACAAACCTCTGGAAACACCATATATTTT. The J gene is TRBJ1-3, the V gene TRBV9; tentatively, D is TRBD1 (5 bases). Trimming shortened V by 0 bases and J by 0 bases, and 13 bases separated the two germline ends. Germline values: CDR1 SGDLS, CDR2 YYNGEE. This CDR3 is built from 17 residues.

The CDR3, as DNA: TGTGCCAGCAGTTTTTACCTAGCGGGTATCTACGAGCAGTACTTC. It encodes CASSFYLAGIYEQYF. The rearrangement uses TRBV27 and TRBJ2-7; 8 nucleotides match TRBD2. V dropped 3 bases and J dropped 3; count of bases not matched to a gene: 7. From germline, CDR1 is MNHEY and CDR2 SMNVEV (reference sequence). The CDR3 consists of 15 residues.

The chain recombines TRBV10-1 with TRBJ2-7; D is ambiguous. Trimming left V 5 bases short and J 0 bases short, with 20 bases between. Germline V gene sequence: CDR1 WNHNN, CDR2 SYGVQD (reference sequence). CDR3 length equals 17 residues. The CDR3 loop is CASSSSRSQTSSYEQYF. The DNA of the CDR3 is TGCGCCAGCAGTTCCTCCAGATCTCAGACTTCCTCCTACGAGCAGTACTTC.

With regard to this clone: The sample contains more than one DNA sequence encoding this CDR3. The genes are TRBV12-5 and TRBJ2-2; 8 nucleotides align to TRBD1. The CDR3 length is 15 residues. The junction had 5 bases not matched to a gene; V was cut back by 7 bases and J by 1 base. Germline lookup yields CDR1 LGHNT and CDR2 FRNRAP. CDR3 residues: CASAHGTGNTGELFF. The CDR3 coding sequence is TGTGCTAGTGCACACGGGACAGGGAACACCGGGGAGCTGTTTTTT.

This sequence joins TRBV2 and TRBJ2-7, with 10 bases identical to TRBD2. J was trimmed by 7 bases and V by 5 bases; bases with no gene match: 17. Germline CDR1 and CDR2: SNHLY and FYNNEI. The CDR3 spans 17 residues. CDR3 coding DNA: TGTGCCAGCAGTTCAGACAGGGTCGCTAGCGGGAGTGGGGAGCAGTACTTC. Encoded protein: CASSSDRVASGSGEQYF.

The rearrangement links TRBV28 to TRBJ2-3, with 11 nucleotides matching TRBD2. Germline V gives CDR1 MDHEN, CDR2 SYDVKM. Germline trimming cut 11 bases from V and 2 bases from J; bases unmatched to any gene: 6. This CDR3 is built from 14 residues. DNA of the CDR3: TGTGCCTCAGGGACTAGCGGTGCCACAGATACGCAGTATTTT. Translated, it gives CASGTSGATDTQYF.

CDR3 nucleotides: TGTGCCAGCAGCCCCCCGGGGGTTTATAGCAATCAGCCCCAGCATTTT. Translation: CASSPPGVYSNQPQHF. The V gene is TRBV7-9, the J gene TRBJ1-5, with TRBD1 as a possible D gene (5 bases). The germline V and J ends were trimmed by 5 bases and 0 bases, with 14 bases remaining between them. CDR1 is SEHNR and CDR2 is FQNEAQ in the germline V gene (reference sequence). CDR3 size: 16 residues.